Detailed here is one T cell receptor beta chain. Its target is unknown. These data are taken from a study of cytomegalovirus exposure and HLA in healthy donors. Points from the study as a whole: Specific recognition of CMV antigens was confirmed in vitro for three chains (all CMV-associated).

The repertoire was sequenced with immunoSEQ multiplex PCR; TCRdb's copy has only in-frame clones and lacks some. The top ten hold about 10% of the sample, which has 140,000 or so clones, nearly 90% seen once. The TCR sequence derives from a woman aged 18-35 years in good health and CMV-seropositive. The sequencing input was PBMCs.

CDR3 loop: CASSLANNGEQYF. The CDR3 DNA reads as TGTGCCAGCAGCTTAGCGAATAACGGCGAGCAGTACTTC. The chain recombines TRBV7-8 with TRBJ2-7; D gene unclear. Per germline, CDR1 SGHVS and CDR2 FQNEAQ. CDR3 size: 13 residues. V shed 0 bases and J shed 6 bases, with 9 bases lying between them.